This T cell receptor (beta chain) was sequenced in a study of CDR3 diversity in severe acne. At least ten counts were recorded for this clonotype. The junction departs from germline at one end; a sequencing error may be responsible. This CDR3 has 17 amino acids. Looked up from germline, CDR1 is SEHNR and CDR2 is FQNEAQ (reference sequence). One entry per CDR3 protein, called by TCRdb with MiXCR from the PCR reads. The table lists about 85,000 distinct CDR3 sequences, about half of them singletons. Sequenced: blood. The V gene is TRBV7-9, the J gene TRBJ1-4; perhaps TRBD1 as D (5 bases). The source of this sequence is a male donor in good health, serving as a control. CDR3: CASSLSSGGADNAKLFF. CDR3 in DNA: TGTGCCAGCAGCTTATCATCCGGAGGGGCGGATAATGCAAAACTGTTTTTT.